The 16 T cell receptor beta chains given below trace back to one sample, sequenced in a study of blood T cells in healthy people across ages. The use of a sample-barcoded 5' primer and a J-beta primer mix characterized a second PCR of roughly 7 to 11 cycles. TCRdb processed the 5' RACE reads anew with MiXCR; each CDR3 protein has one entry. Here the sample spans roughly 700,000 distinct CDR3 sequences, 45% to 50% being singletons. The sequencing sample was made of blood. The receptors derive from a woman in her sixties in good health.

Regarding this clonotype: The junction departs from the called germline gene at one end, perhaps through a read error. DNA for the CDR3: TGCGCCAGCAGCCCGATTATAGGAGGGCCCGCCTCCGACGAGCAGTACTTC. It is translated as CASSPIIGGPASDEQYF. This rearrangement joins TRBV4-3 to TRBJ2-7; TRBD2 might be the D (6 bases). The germline CDR1 and CDR2 sequences are LGHNA and YSLEER. The CDR3 length is 17 residues.

V gene TRBV7-2 combines with J gene TRBJ2-7; D not resolved. Trimming took off 2 bases at V and 5 bases at J, with 7 bases between the two ends. CDR3 length: 12 residues. CDR1 SGHTA and CDR2 FQGNSA come from the germline V gene. The CDR3 reads CASSLRSDEQYF. The DNA of the CDR3 is TGTGCCAGCAGCTTACGGAGTGACGAGCAGTACTTC.

This clonotype turned up a few times. The genes are TRBV7-3 and TRBJ2-3, with D uncertain. Germline loops: CDR1 SGHTA, CDR2 FQGTGA. V was clipped by 1 base and J by 0 bases, with 17 bases between them. The CDR3 covers 18 residues. CDR3 in DNA: TGTGCCAGCAGCTTAAAGGCACGGGCAACCCCTAGCACAGATACGCAGTATTTT. It codes for CASSLKARATPSTDTQYF.

This clonotype appeared a few times. This sequence joins TRBV5-1 and TRBJ2-7; no reliable D call. The V end was cut by 0 bases, the J end by 6 bases, with 16 bases between. CDR3 size: 15 residues. Germline V gives CDR1 SGHRS, CDR2 YFSETQ. CDR3 in amino acids: CASSLGLLGFFEQYF. CDR3 nucleotide sequence: TGCGCCAGCAGCTTGGGACTCCTGGGTTTTTTCGAGCAGTACTTC.

The chain uses TRBV24-1 and TRBJ2-1; 10 positions agree with TRBD1. V shed 4 bases and J 4 bases; nucleotides not matched to a gene: 6. Per the germline V gene, CDR1 is KGHDR and CDR2 is SFDVKD. The CDR3 is made up of 16 amino acids. In DNA, the CDR3 is TGTGCCACCAGTGACCCGCGGACAGGGGGGTACAATGAGCAGTTCTTC. Translating gives CATSDPRTGGYNEQFF.

About this clonotype: Compared with germline, one end of the junction differs, possibly owing to a read error. The V call is TRBV7-7, the J call TRBJ2-1, with 8 bases aligning to TRBD2. The germline CDR1 and CDR2 sequences are SSHAT and FNYEAQ (reference sequence). The CDR3 consists of 16 residues. CDR3 nucleotide sequence: TGTGCTAGCAGCTACTCTGTCGGGGGGGGATACAATGAGCAGTTCTTC. It yields the protein CASSYSVGGGYNEQFF.

The V gene is TRBV5-1, the J gene TRBJ2-2, with 9 bases identical to TRBD1. V lost 5 bases and J lost 6; bases outside the gene matches: 11. This CDR3 has 16 residues. Looked up from germline, CDR1 is SGHRS and CDR2 is YFSETQ. The chain's CDR3 is CASSRGTGLFSGELFF. The CDR3 nucleotides are TGCGCCAGCAGTCGTGGGACAGGGTTATTCTCCGGGGAGCTGTTTTTT.

J is TRBJ2-1 and V is TRBV14; D gene ambiguous. This CDR3 comprises 15 residues. Germline V lookup: CDR1 SGHDN, CDR2 FVKESK. Trimming pared 2 bases from V and 8 bases from J, leaving 16 bases between. Here the CDR3 DNA reads TGTGCCAGCAGCCAATTCGGAGTTTGGGCTTATGAGCAGTTCTTC. This translates into CASSQFGVWAYEQFF.

The chain uses TRBV20-1 and TRBJ2-4, with 7 bases lining up with TRBD2. The length of the CDR3 is 13 residues. The V gene end was trimmed by 4 bases and the J gene end by 13 bases; junction bases not matched to a gene: 13. Germline CDR1 and CDR2: DFQATT and SNEGSKA (reference sequence). The CDR3: CSAKRDPDGEQYF. The CDR3 region has the DNA TGCAGTGCTAAGCGGGACCCCGATGGGGAGCAGTACTTC.

This rearrangement joins TRBV5-6 to TRBJ2-7, with a weak D call TRBD1 (6 bases). Gene TRBJ2-5 matches the end of the DNA better, so the J call may be wrong. The CDR3 has 15 amino acids. Looked up from germline, CDR1 is SGHDT and CDR2 is YYEEEE. For the CDR3, the DNA is TGTGCCAGCAGCTTGGAAGCATTAAGGGGGGAGACCCAGTACTTC. Its translation is CASSLEALRGETQYF.

The chain recombines TRBV27 with TRBJ1-5; D not certain. Germline-derived CDR1 and CDR2 are MNHEY and SMNVEV (reference sequence). V lost 7 bases, J lost 1 base, and 8 bases lay in between. CDR3 length equals 13 residues. CDR3 sequence: CASMGGSNQPQHF. CDR3 coding DNA: TGTGCCAGCATGGGTGGGAGCAATCAGCCCCAGCATTTT.

The chain has TRBV5-1 and TRBJ1-1; TRBD1 aligns across 7 bases. Trimming took 7 bases from V and 1 from J; bases not matched to a gene: 4. From germline, CDR1 is SGHRS and CDR2 YFSETQ. The CDR3 is made up of 13 amino acids. DNA of the CDR3: TGCGCCAGCCGGGACAGAAGGAACACTGAAGCTTTCTTT. Its translation is CASRDRRNTEAFF.

This clonotype has a handful of counts. The gene calls are TRBV29-1 and TRBJ2-7, with 15 bases fitting TRBD2. Germline CDR1 SQVTM, CDR2 ANQGSEA. Losses at the gene ends were 1 base for V and 4 bases for J; bases not matched to a gene: 8. CDR3 length: 17 amino acids. This CDR3 reads CSVEGGGLAGGAYEQYF. DNA for the CDR3: TGCAGCGTTGAAGGGGGGGGACTAGCGGGAGGTGCATACGAGCAGTACTTC.

This clonotype was seen only once. The rearrangement uses TRBV4-2 and TRBJ1-6; TRBD1 is a possible D gene (5 bases). Trimming left V 1 base short and J 9 bases short, with 10 bases between. The CDR3 totals 14 residues. Germline V gene sequence: CDR1 LGHNA, CDR2 YNFKEQ. The CDR3 coding sequence is TGTGCCAGCAGCCAAGCGATCAGGGTTTCACCCCTCCACTTT. The encoded protein is CASSQAIRVSPLHF.

This clonotype was observed a handful of times. The chain uses TRBV6-2 or TRBV6-3 and TRBJ2-1; 15 positions match TRBD2. CDR1 and CDR2 (germline): MNHEY, SVGEGT. The J segment lost 7 bases and the V segment lost 10 bases, leaving 26 bases of the junction unmatched. The CDR3 is 21 amino acids. For the CDR3, the DNA is TGTGCCACCACACGCCCCGAACGGGGACTAGCGGGAGGTTGGCGTTGGAATGAGCAGTTCTTC. It is translated as CATTRPERGLAGGWRWNEQFF.

The CDR3 spells CSVESGKGNTEAFF. The CDR3 DNA sequence: TGCAGCGTTGAATCAGGCAAAGGGAACACTGAAGCTTTCTTT. The chain uses TRBV29-1 and TRBJ1-1, with D hard to call. Germline loops: CDR1 SQVTM, CDR2 ANQGSEA. Trimming removed 2 bases from V and 1 base from J, with 11 bases in between. This CDR3 region has 14 residues.